A single count supports the clone carrying this TCR beta chain. Antigen specificity is unknown. These data originate in a study of T cell responses to AZD1222 COVID-19 vaccine. Profiling relied on immunoSEQ multiplex PCR, and the TCRdb table lists in-frame clones only, not all of them. The sample lists around 120,000 clones; roughly 87% were seen once. CDR1 and CDR2 (germline): WSHSY, SAAADI. The CDR3 covers 18 residues. V was shortened by 2 bases and J by 2 bases, with 18 bases between the two germline ends. Study-level points and caveats: Across spike, vaccine-associated CD4 TCRs were found, dominant at 160-218 and 743-854. White British ancestry dominated among donors, who included more females, and clonal diversity was possibly underestimated. Repertoire sampling happened only post peak T cell response.

Second-dose schedules of about 4 or about 12 weeks were combined. This TCR was recovered from an adult who received the AZD1222 COVID-19 vaccine. The chain uses TRBV10-2 and TRBJ2-2, with no clear D. The sample consisted of peripheral blood, taken 28 days after the second AZD1222 dose. In nucleotides, the CDR3 is TGCGCCAGCAGTGAGAGACCTCGTAGGGTAACCAACACCGGGGAGCTGTTTTTT. Its translation is CASSERPRRVTNTGELFF.